What follows are 20 T cell receptor beta chains derived from one specimen sequenced in a study of long-term antiretroviral therapy in people with HIV. Running of the v3.0 immunoSEQ assay took place at survey level. Produced via immunoSEQ multiplex PCR; TCRdb's table is partial and in-frame only. The sample has 15,000 to 20,000 clones, about four fifths seen once. The input for sequencing was unsorted PBMCs, taken just before starting antiretroviral therapy. The source of these receptors is a middle-aged man with HIV.

The gene calls are TRBV5-1 and TRBJ1-4, with a weak D call TRBD1 (5 bases). The V and J ends lost 3 bases and 8 bases respectively, with 17 bases between them. This CDR3 is 15 amino acids long. CDR1 SGHRS and CDR2 YFSETQ come from the germline V gene. This chain's CDR3 is CASSWQGREKEKLFF. CDR3 nucleotide sequence: TGCGCCAGCAGCTGGCAGGGTCGGGAGAAGGAAAAACTGTTTTTT.

Written as DNA, the CDR3 is TGTGCCAGCAGTGCCGGGACAGGGGTGATCGGGGAGCTGTTTTTT. Encoded protein: CASSAGTGVIGELFF. J is TRBJ2-2 and V is TRBV6-6; 10 bases fit TRBD1. This CDR3 spans 15 amino acids. Looked up from germline, CDR1 is MNHNY and CDR2 is SVGAGI (reference sequence). Unmatched junction bases numbered 7, after V lost 5 bases and J lost 7 bases.

The gene calls are TRBV6-5 and TRBJ1-4; 8 nucleotides agree with TRBD1. Unmatched junction bases numbered 4, after V lost 4 bases and J lost 3 bases. This CDR3 is built from 15 residues. Germline V gene sequence: CDR1 MNHEY, CDR2 SVGAGI. CDR3 nucleotide sequence: TGTGCCAGCAGTTCCTCGGACAGGGCTAATGAAAAACTGTTTTTT. Its protein is CASSSSDRANEKLFF.

This clone came up once. The chain combines TRBV6-5 with TRBJ2-1; TRBD2 matches at 9 bases. The CDR3 contains 15 residues. Germline trimming cut 5 bases from V and 1 base from J; bases unmatched to any gene: 3. Germline values: CDR1 MNHEY, CDR2 SVGAGI. The CDR3 protein is CASSTLAGSYNEQFF. The CDR3 DNA is TGTGCCAGCAGTACCCTAGCGGGGTCCTACAATGAGCAGTTCTTC.

The rearrangement joins TRBV10-3 to TRBJ2-7, with 8 positions matching TRBD1. Germline V gene data show CDR1 as ENHRY and CDR2 as SYGVKD. V trimming: 4 bases; J trimming: 0 bases; junction bases outside the gene matches: 5. The CDR3 is 15 amino acids. The CDR3 sequence: CAISGRDRSSYEQYF. For the CDR3, the DNA is TGTGCCATCAGTGGTCGGGACAGGAGCTCCTACGAGCAGTACTTC.

This sequence joins TRBV15 and TRBJ2-2; 8 positions match TRBD1. The length of the CDR3 is 16 residues. Trimming at V came to 5 bases and at J to 4 bases, leaving 9 bases not matched to a gene. Germline CDR1 is LNHNV and CDR2 is YYDKDF (reference sequence). CDR3 protein: CATSQGTGGFTGELFF. The DNA of the CDR3 is TGTGCCACCAGCCAAGGGACAGGTGGATTCACCGGGGAGCTGTTTTTT.

This chain joins TRBV5-8 and TRBJ1-4; TRBD1 might be the D (6 bases). This CDR3 has 13 amino acids. CDR1 and CDR2 (germline): SGHTS, YDEGEE. Trimming took 1 base from V and 8 from J, leaving 9 bases between them. CDR3 residues: CASSLPGEEKLFF. In DNA form, the CDR3 reads TGTGCCAGCAGCTTGCCAGGGGAAGAAAAACTGTTTTTT.

The chain employs TRBV9 and TRBJ1-5; 7 bases match TRBD1. Germline CDR1 and CDR2: SGDLS and YYNGEE. The trim removed 0 bases at V and 4 bases at J, leaving 4 bases unmatched. This CDR3 comprises 15 residues. The CDR3 spells CASSVGAGGNQPQHF. The CDR3 region has the DNA TGTGCCAGCAGCGTAGGGGCAGGGGGAAATCAGCCCCAGCATTTT.

The chain joins TRBV2 to TRBJ1-2; D is undetermined. V shed 6 bases and J shed 6 bases, with 11 bases lying between them. This CDR3 comprises 12 residues. Germline lookup yields CDR1 SNHLY and CDR2 FYNNEI. The CDR3 is CASRTSLDGYTF. The DNA of the CDR3 is TGTGCCAGCAGGACCTCCCTCGATGGCTACACCTTC.

The CDR3 region is CASSFDGGGIYEQYF. CDR3 in DNA: TGTGCCAGCAGCTTCGACGGCGGGGGGATCTACGAGCAGTACTTC. The rearrangement links TRBV11-1 to TRBJ2-7; TRBD2 matches at 8 bases. This CDR3 is 15 amino acids long. V shed 3 bases, J shed 3 bases, and the junction held 7 bases outside the gene matches. Germline V gives CDR1 SGHAT, CDR2 FQDESV (reference sequence).

The chain links TRBV11-2 to TRBJ2-2; 9 bases are a match to TRBD2. This CDR3 has 15 amino acids. J gave up 5 bases and V 8 bases, and 9 bases lay outside the gene matches. The germline V gene encodes CDR1 SGHAT and CDR2 FQNNGV. CDR3 region: CASRSGTSITGELFF. The CDR3 DNA is TGTGCCAGCCGATCCGGGACTAGCATAACCGGGGAGCTGTTTTTT.

The chain is built from TRBV19 and TRBJ2-5; no clear D gene. Deletions cut 5 bases from V and 1 base from J, with 11 bases between. CDR1 LNHDA and CDR2 SQIVND come from the germline V gene (reference sequence). CDR3 length equals 14 residues. The chain's CDR3 is CASSLRPSQETQYF. DNA of the CDR3: TGTGCCAGTAGTCTCCGACCGAGCCAAGAGACCCAGTACTTC.

The chain carries TRBV7-8 and TRBJ2-7; no clear D. Looked up from germline, CDR1 is SGHVS and CDR2 is FQNEAQ. V gave up 5 bases and J gave up 3 bases, with 8 bases separating them. The CDR3 extends over 12 amino acids. The CDR3 DNA sequence: TGTGCCAGCAGCCCCACAGACTACGAGCAGTACTTC. It specifies CASSPTDYEQYF.

CDR3 coding DNA: TGTGCCAGCGGGGAGGAGGGTTTTTCCTACGAGCAGTACTTC. Its protein product is CASGEEGFSYEQYF. The V and J genes are TRBV6-1 and TRBJ2-7; TRBD2 might be the D (6 bases). CDR3 length: 14 amino acids. V was shortened by 8 bases and J by 1 base, with 15 bases between the two germline ends. Germline loops: CDR1 MNHNS, CDR2 SASEGT.

The CDR3 sequence: CASSRELWYQPQHF. CDR3 in DNA: TGTGCCAGTAGTCGGGAGTTATGGTATCAGCCCCAGCATTTT. The J gene is TRBJ1-5, the V gene TRBV19, with unresolved D. The CDR3 consists of 14 residues. The germline V gene has CDR1 LNHDA and CDR2 SQIVND (reference sequence). Trimming removed 5 bases from V and 5 bases from J, with 13 bases in between. Looking up the rest from reference TRBV19 and TRBJ1-5 gives the full variable domain: DGGITQSPKYLFRKEGQNVTLSCEQNLNHDAMYWYRQDPGQGLRLIYYSQIVNDFQKGDIAEGYSVSREKKESFPLTVTSAQKNPTAFYLCASSRELWYQPQHFGDGTRLSIL.

Notes on this clone: The germline gene is not matched at one end of the junction; a read error may be the cause. V is TRBV9 and J is TRBJ1-1, with a possible D match to TRBD1 (6 bases). The length of the CDR3 is 12 residues. Germline CDR1 reads SGDLS; CDR2 reads YYNGEE. CDR3 region: CTSSVATGRAFF. The CDR3, as DNA: TGTACCAGCAGCGTAGCTACAGGGCGGGCTTTCTTT.

This clone turned up a few times. CDR3 amino acids: CASRTESSYEQYF. In nucleotides, the CDR3 is TGTGCCAGCAGGACCGAGAGCTCCTACGAGCAGTACTTC. The chain joins TRBV27 to TRBJ2-7, with D unresolved. The CDR3 is made up of 13 amino acids. Germline CDR1 reads MNHEY; CDR2 reads SMNVEV (reference sequence). V was cut by 6 bases and J by 0 bases, with 9 bases left in between.

The chain recombines TRBV7-8 with TRBJ1-2, with D possibly TRBD1 on 5 matching bases. The CDR3 has 16 residues. Deletions cut 0 bases from V and 1 base from J, with 12 bases between. Germline assignment: CDR1 SGHVS and CDR2 FQNEAQ. The DNA for the CDR3 is TGTGCCAGCAGCTTAGCACGGCCAGGGCGTAACTATGGCTACACCTTC. This translates into CASSLARPGRNYGYTF.

This rearrangement joins TRBV5-1 to TRBJ2-1; the D gene is possibly TRBD2 (6 bases). The CDR3 runs 14 residues. The V end lost 0 bases, the J end lost 12 bases, and 16 bases lay between the germline ends. The germline gives CDR1 SGHRS, CDR2 YFSETQ. Written as DNA, the CDR3 is TGCGCCAGCAGCTTGGCCGTTGGGGGGATTGGGCAGTTCTTC. Its translation: CASSLAVGGIGQFF.

The chain couples TRBV19 to TRBJ2-3; TRBD1 matches at 11 bases. Germline V lookup: CDR1 LNHDA, CDR2 SQIVND (reference sequence). This CDR3 has 17 amino acids. Losses at the gene ends were 6 bases for V and 0 bases for J; bases not matched to a gene: 8. CDR3 loop: CASSDPGQGVSTDTQYF. CDR3 DNA: TGTGCCAGTAGCGATCCGGGACAGGGGGTAAGCACAGATACGCAGTATTTT.